The present TCR beta chain was sequenced within a study of blood T cells in healthy people across ages. Study information: Template switching captured about one barcoded beta molecule per two T cells.

Study-level points and caveats: Age showed a roughly linear inverse relationship with TCR beta diversity per million T cells.

There are 14 residues in the CDR3. After removal of 5 bases from V and 4 bases from J, the junction contained 7 bases not matched to a gene. Germline V gives CDR1 MGHDK, CDR2 SYGVNS. Each donor had 8 to 10 milliliters of peripheral blood drawn. A minimum of 6 micrograms of total RNA was extracted per sample. For the second PCR, which ran for roughly 7 to 11 cycles, a sample-barcoded 5' primer and a J-beta primer mix were used. TCRdb processed the 5' RACE reads anew with MiXCR; each CDR3 protein has one entry. The table includes approximately 690,000 distinct CDR3 sequences, 35% to 50% detected once. As to this clonotype: As yet, its antigen is unknown.

The chain links TRBV25-1 to TRBJ2-7; the match to TRBD1 covers 8 bases. The material sequenced was blood. This sequence was found in an elderly man in good health. The CDR3 bases are TGTGCCAGCAGTTCCCAGGGGGCAGCTTACGAGCAGTACTTC. Translation: CASSSQGAAYEQYF.